Listed below are T cell receptor beta chains from one sample, sequenced in a study of blood T cell repertoires in COVID-19. The table came from immunoSEQ multiplex PCR; TCRdb's copy has only in-frame clones and leaves some out. Of about 160,000 clones listed, around 80% are singletons. The sample consisted of peripheral blood. These receptors came from a woman of 80 years or more with acute or convalescent COVID-19. Each CDR3 is given with its conserved first and last residue. The D gene is left open where the match is weak. Rows give clone size only sometimes, using once, few, many, or a class for an expanded clone.

TRBV7-9	TRBJ2-5	.	TRBD2	CASSPRLLAGIQETQYF	TGTGCCAGCAGCCCCCGCCTACTAGCGGGAATCCAAGAGACCCAGTACTTC
TRBV3-1/TRBV3-2	TRBJ2-2	.	TRBD2	CASSQEALGLGYLSTGELFF	TGTGCCAGCAGCCAAGAAGCATTGGGACTAGGCTACCTCTCCACCGGGGAGCTGTTTTTT
TRBV28	TRBJ1-1	.	.	CASSPGSLTEAFF	TGTGCCAGCAGCCCGGGGTCTCTCACTGAAGCTTTCTTT
TRBV20-1	TRBJ1-1	.	.	CSSLADTEAFF	TGCAGTTCTTTGGCGGACACTGAAGCTTTCTTT
TRBV20-1	TRBJ1-2	.	.	CSATDEGYTF	TGCAGTGCAACAGATGAAGGCTACACCTTC
TRBV11-2	TRBJ2-2	.	TRBD2	CASSLRPGTSGSTGELFF	TGTGCCAGCAGCCTCCGTCCCGGGACTAGCGGGAGCACCGGGGAGCTGTTTTTT
TRBV28	TRBJ2-7	.	TRBD2	CASGSSGGLYEQYF	TGTGCCAGCGGATCCAGCGGGGGTCTGTACGAGCAGTACTTC
TRBV5-1	TRBJ2-2	.	TRBD1	CASSRDRTGELFF	TGCGCCAGCAGCCGGGACAGGACCGGGGAGCTGTTTTTT
TRBV10-2	TRBJ2-5	.	.	CASSAGLVQETQYF	TGCGCCAGCAGTGCCGGACTCGTGCAAGAGACCCAGTACTTC
TRBV7-2	TRBJ2-7	.	.	CASSLYDRKYEQYF	TGTGCCAGCAGCTTGTACGACAGAAAATACGAGCAGTACTTC
TRBV9	TRBJ2-4	.	TRBD2	CASPGGTRNIQYF	TGTGCCAGCCCGGGGGGGACCCGAAACATTCAGTACTTC
TRBV21-1	TRBJ1-1	.	.	CASSKRGEGGLNTEAFF	TGTGCCAGCAGCAAGCGAGGGGAGGGAGGGTTGAACACTGAAGCTTTCTTT
TRBV7-2	TRBJ1-2	.	TRBD1	CASSLDGQGYGYTF	TGTGCCAGCAGCTTAGACGGACAGGGATATGGCTACACCTTC
TRBV2	TRBJ2-3	.	TRBD2	CASSQALAGVDTQYF	TGTGCCAGCAGTCAAGCACTAGCGGGGGTAGATACGCAGTATTTT
TRBV2	TRBJ2-7	.	.	CASTSSYEQYF	TGTGCCAGCACCAGCTCCTACGAGCAGTACTTC
TRBV6-5	TRBJ2-3	once	TRBD2	CASSSSGDLTDTQYF	TGTGCCAGCAGTAGTAGCGGGGATCTCACAGATACGCAGTATTTT
TRBV10-3	TRBJ1-3	.	.	CAISDPGLADTIYF	TGTGCCATCAGTGACCCGGGACTAGCCGACACCATATATTTT
TRBV3-1/TRBV3-2	TRBJ2-1	.	TRBD2	CASRQSTSGLDEQFF	TGTGCCAGCAGACAGTCCACTAGCGGATTGGATGAGCAGTTCTTC
TRBV7-6	TRBJ2-7	.	TRBD1	CASSLTGTGGSYEQYF	TGTGCCAGCAGCCTCACCGGGACAGGGGGCTCCTACGAGCAGTACTTC
TRBV5-6	TRBJ1-1	.	.	CASSLTRNTEAFF	TGTGCCAGCAGCTTGACGAGAAACACTGAAGCTTTCTTT
TRBV4-2	TRBJ2-5	.	TRBD2	CASSQELAGYIQERQYF	TGTGCCAGCAGCCAAGAACTAGCGGGCTACATACAAGAGAGGCAGTACTTC
TRBV28	TRBJ1-5	.	TRBD1	CASSLAGGSWSYQPQHF	TGTGCCAGCAGTTTAGCAGGGGGCTCATGGTCGTATCAGCCCCAGCATTTT
TRBV5-1	TRBJ2-3	.	TRBD2	CASSLGLAGTVIDTQYF	TGCGCCAGCAGCTTAGGACTAGCGGGAACGGTGATAGATACGCAGTATTTT
TRBV9	TRBJ2-2	.	TRBD2	CASSVGAGVENTGELFF	TGTGCCAGCAGCGTAGGCGCGGGGGTTGAAAACACCGGGGAGCTGTTTTTT
TRBV28	TRBJ2-2	.	.	CASKPPTGVPGELFF	TGTGCCAGCAAACCCCCAACCGGGGTCCCCGGGGAGCTGTTTTTT
TRBV9	TRBJ2-7	many	.	CASSVTGSPSYEQYF	TGTGCCAGCAGCGTAACCGGTTCCCCAAGCTACGAGCAGTACTTC
TRBV11-2	TRBJ1-5	.	.	CASSLDRNQPQHF	TGTGCCAGCAGCTTAGATCGTAATCAGCCCCAGCATTTT
TRBV5-1	TRBJ2-7	.	TRBD1	CASSRTPQEGGGYEQYF	TGCGCCAGCAGTCGAACCCCCCAGGAAGGGGGCGGCTACGAGCAGTACTTC